The 2 T cell receptor beta chains presented below share a single source sample, sequenced in a study of control samples from healthy donors and cancer patients. Assay: immunoSEQ multiplex PCR; the TCRdb copy retains only in-frame clones and omits some. The table records 110,000 to 150,000 clones, 91% of them present only once. The sequenced material came from blood. The source of these receptors is a man aged 18 to 35 in good health.

The rearrangement joins TRBV6-1 to TRBJ1-1; maybe TRBD1 (6 bases). The CDR3 consists of 14 residues. V lost 3 bases to trimming and J lost 4 bases, with 12 bases between them. The V gene's germline CDR1 is MNHNS and CDR2 SASEGT. The CDR3 region has the DNA TGTGCCAGCAGTGATTTCTCAGGGGCCACTGAAGCTTTCTTT. Amino acids: CASSDFSGATEAFF.

The rearrangement joins TRBV11-2 to TRBJ2-5; 9 positions match TRBD2. Germline lookup yields CDR1 SGHAT and CDR2 FQNNGV. V trimming: 1 base; J trimming: 11 bases; junction bases outside the gene matches: 2. The CDR3 sequence is 12 residues long. The CDR3 sequence is CASSLVAGGQYF. The CDR3 DNA reads as TGTGCCAGCAGCTTAGTTGCGGGGGGGCAGTACTTC.